The 9 T cell receptor beta chains in this list originate from one sample, sequenced in a study of siplizumab effects on memory and regulatory T cells. The assay was immunoSEQ multiplex PCR, and TCRdb's table has in-frame clones only and misses some. The sample holds about 120,000 clones, 80% to 95% seen once. Sequencing input: CD4+ T cells sorted from blood. Receptor source: a human donor in good health.

V gene TRBV21-1 combines with J gene TRBJ2-2; the table gives TRBD1 as D, unverified against the DNA. TRBV21-1 is a known pseudogene. CDR3 length: 16 residues. CDR3 in amino acids: CASETKGTQNTGELFF. The CDR3 DNA reads TGTGCCAGCGAGACCAAGGGGACACAGAACACCGGGGAGCTGTTTTTT.

This sequence joins TRBV18 and TRBJ2-5, with D possibly being TRBD1 (6 bases). Germline CDR1 and CDR2: KGHSH and LQKENI. Trimming shortened V by 3 bases and J by 5 bases, and 16 bases separated the two germline ends. The CDR3 runs 15 residues. As DNA, the CDR3 is TGTGCCAGCTCACCTCAGGGGTCCCAGGGGGAGACCCAGTACTTC. This gives the protein CASSPQGSQGETQYF.

The chain recombines TRBV6-1 with TRBJ1-2; D not certain. Germline CDR1 reads MNHNS; CDR2 reads SASEGT. The CDR3 is made up of 14 amino acids. V was clipped by 0 bases and J by 1 base, with 6 bases between them. DNA for the CDR3: TGTGCCAGCAGTGAAGCGCGGATTAACTATGGCTACACCTTC. This codes for CASSEARINYGYTF.

The V gene is TRBV10-3, the J gene TRBJ2-3, with a possible D match to TRBD2 (7 bases). The V and J ends lost 6 bases and 1 base respectively, with 17 bases between them. Germline CDR1 and CDR2: ENHRY and SYGVKD. The CDR3 runs 16 residues. The CDR3 DNA reads as TGTGCCATCAGCGCTAGGGGGGGGCCCGGCACAGATACGCAGTATTTT. It encodes CAISARGGPGTDTQYF.

The V gene is TRBV2, the J gene TRBJ2-1; 7 bases line up with TRBD1. The CDR3 spans 14 residues. V was pared by 4 bases and J by 4 bases, with 4 bases of the junction left unmatched. Per germline, CDR1 SNHLY and CDR2 FYNNEI. CDR3 nucleotides: TGTGCCAGCAGTGCCGGGACAGTATACAATGAGCAGTTCTTC. Translation: CASSAGTVYNEQFF. Full variable domain (remainder filled in from reference TRBV2 and TRBJ2-1): EPEVTQTPSHQVTQMGQEVILRCVPISNHLYFYWYRQILGQKVEFLVSFYNNEISEKSEIFDDQFSVERPDGSNFTLKIRSTKLEDSAMYFCASSAGTVYNEQFFGPGTRLTVL.

This chain connects TRBV5-4 to TRBJ2-7; perhaps D is TRBD1 or TRBD2 (7 bases each). This CDR3 has 15 residues. Germline V gives CDR1 SGHNT, CDR2 YYREEE (reference sequence). V was cut by 4 bases and J by 0 bases, with 14 bases left in between. This CDR3 is CASSPGGVGSYEQYF. In DNA form, the CDR3 reads TGTGCCAGCAGCCCAGGGGGGGTGGGCTCCTACGAGCAGTACTTC.

A single count supports this clone. This chain uses TRBV4-2 with TRBJ2-7, with D possibly being TRBD1 (5 bases). The CDR3 sequence is 12 residues long. Germline loops: CDR1 LGHNA, CDR2 YNFKEQ. Trimming removed 1 base at V and 7 bases at J, with 8 bases between. CDR3 in amino acids: CASSQAGREQYF. Written as DNA, the CDR3 is TGTGCCAGCAGCCAAGCAGGGCGAGAGCAGTACTTC.

The V and J genes are TRBV2 and TRBJ1-5; D unclear. This CDR3 spans 12 amino acids. The V end was cut by 2 bases, the J end by 6 bases, with 5 bases between. Germline V gene lookup returns CDR1 SNHLY and CDR2 FYNNEI. DNA for the CDR3: TGTGCCAGCAGTGAAACTGTTCAGCCCCAGCATTTT. This sequence encodes CASSETVQPQHF.

The chain uses TRBV7-3 and TRBJ2-3; D not certain. The CDR3 spans 17 residues. The ends were cut back, 2 bases at V and 0 bases at J, with 15 bases in the middle. CDR1 is SGHTA, CDR2 FQGTGA, per germline. The CDR3 spells CASSLQIDSQSTDTQYF. The DNA of the CDR3 is TGTGCCAGCAGCTTACAAATTGACTCTCAGAGCACAGATACGCAGTATTTT.